These 32 T cell receptor beta chains originate from one sample sequenced in a study of cytomegalovirus exposure and HLA in healthy donors. Assay used: immunoSEQ multiplex PCR; TCRdb lists only in-frame clones, some missing. Of about 160,000 clones in the sample, under 90% are singletons; the top ten hold 4.2%. The sequencing input was PBMCs. The receptors here all came from a man between 18 and 35 years old in good health and CMV-seropositive.

V is TRBV28 and J is TRBJ2-7; 14 bases map to TRBD2. This CDR3 has 16 residues. The V gene's germline CDR1 is MDHEN and CDR2 SYDVKM. Trimming removed 7 bases from V and 0 bases from J; junction bases left unmatched: 5. DNA for the CDR3: TGTGCCAGCACCGGCGGACTAGCGGGAGGCTCCTACGAGCAGTACTTC. Amino acids: CASTGGLAGGSYEQYF.

Of note for this clone: Mismatch with germline at one junction end may stem from a read error. The chain combines TRBV29-1 with TRBJ1-2, with D perhaps TRBD1 (5 bases). The CDR3 has 11 amino acids. The germline gives CDR1 SQVTM, CDR2 ANQGSEA. The CDR3 bases are TGTCTTGGGGGGGATGGCTATGGCTACACCTTC. This sequence encodes CLGGDGYGYTF.

This sequence joins TRBV12-5 and TRBJ2-1, with 11 bases that match TRBD2. CDR3 length: 15 amino acids. Trimming at V came to 6 bases and at J to 6 bases, leaving 7 bases not matched to a gene. Germline loops: CDR1 LGHNT, CDR2 FRNRAP. In nucleotides, the CDR3 is TGTGCTAGTGGCCCGGGGACTAGCGGAGCCAATGAGCAGTTCTTC. It codes for CASGPGTSGANEQFF.

The gene calls are TRBV27 and TRBJ2-7; TRBD2 agrees at 9 bases. The CDR3 sequence is 14 residues long. J lost 4 bases, V lost 2 bases, and 3 bases had no gene match. Germline values: CDR1 MNHEY, CDR2 SMNVEV (reference sequence). As DNA, the CDR3 is TGTGCCAGCAGTTTAGCGGGAGGGCCTTACGAGCAGTACTTC. Amino acid sequence: CASSLAGGPYEQYF.

For the CDR3, the DNA is TGTGCCAGCAGCTTAGCTGGGCAGATAAACACCGGGGAGCTGTTTTTT. It specifies CASSLAGQINTGELFF. The chain couples TRBV7-6 to TRBJ2-2; D not certain. Trimming removed 0 bases from V and 2 bases from J, with 10 bases in between. The germline gives CDR1 SGHVS, CDR2 FNYEAQ. The CDR3 length is 16 residues.

This chain connects TRBV27 to TRBJ2-1; D may be TRBD2 (6 bases). Trimming removed 8 bases at V and 5 bases at J, with 13 bases between. Germline lookup yields CDR1 MNHEY and CDR2 SMNVEV (reference sequence). The CDR3 runs 13 residues. The CDR3 sequence is CASRDWLHNEQFF. The CDR3 DNA reads TGTGCCAGCCGGGACTGGCTCCACAATGAGCAGTTCTTC.

The rearrangement uses TRBV2 and TRBJ2-5, with a tentative D call TRBD1 (6 bases). The J call may be wrong; the DNA end is better matched by TRBJ2-7. The CDR3 runs 16 residues. CDR1 and CDR2 from the germline V gene are SNHLY and FYNNEI. CDR3 protein: CASSEGQLGRGHEQYF. CDR3 DNA: TGTGCCAGCAGTGAAGGTCAGTTGGGCAGGGGTCACGAGCAGTACTTC.

The chain combines TRBV25-1 with TRBJ2-1; tentatively, D is TRBD2 (5 bases). The CDR3 runs 15 residues. V was cut by 5 bases and J by 0 bases, with 11 bases left in between. From germline, CDR1 is MGHDK and CDR2 SYGVNS. The CDR3, as DNA: TGTGCCAGCAGTTCTGGGAGAAGCTCCTACAATGAGCAGTTCTTC. This translates into CASSSGRSSYNEQFF.

The chain's CDR3 is CSVGTSGSIYEQYF. The CDR3 DNA sequence: TGCAGCGTGGGGACTAGCGGGAGCATATACGAGCAGTACTTC. The genes are TRBV29-1 and TRBJ2-7, with TRBD2 matching over 14 bases. J was trimmed by 4 bases and V by 6 bases; bases with no gene match: 5. The length of the CDR3 is 14 residues. Per the germline V gene, CDR1 is SQVTM and CDR2 is ANQGSEA.

The rearrangement joins TRBV9 to TRBJ2-1; 12 bases match TRBD2. CDR3 length: 16 amino acids. V dropped 2 bases and J dropped 4; count of bases not matched to a gene: 4. Per the germline V gene, CDR1 is SGDLS and CDR2 is YYNGEE. The CDR3 region is CASSVPGLAGYNEQFF. The CDR3 bases are TGTGCCAGCAGCGTCCCGGGACTAGCGGGTTACAATGAGCAGTTCTTC.

The chain recombines TRBV5-1 with TRBJ1-1; tentatively, D is TRBD1 (5 bases). Trimming stripped 5 bases from V and 7 bases from J, with 21 bases between. The CDR3 totals 15 residues. Germline assignment: CDR1 SGHRS and CDR2 YFSETQ. CDR3 in DNA: TGCGCCAGCAGAGAGGCCACCCTAAGGGGTGGTGAAGCTTTCTTT. Its translation: CASREATLRGGEAFF.

The chain uses TRBV29-1 and TRBJ2-3; D might be TRBD1 (6 bases). V lost 4 bases, J lost 4 bases, and 12 bases lay in between. The V gene's germline CDR1 is SQVTM and CDR2 ANQGSEA. The CDR3 spans 13 residues. The CDR3 sequence: CSVGVAGADTQYF. For the CDR3, the DNA is TGCAGCGTTGGTGTGGCAGGGGCAGATACGCAGTATTTT.

CDR3 in DNA: TGTGCCAGCAGTTTGGGGACTAGCGGGAGAAACGAGCAGTACTTC. Translation gives CASSLGTSGRNEQYF. This chain connects TRBV6-5 to TRBJ2-7; 14 positions agree with TRBD2. Germline values: CDR1 MNHEY, CDR2 SVGAGI. The V segment lost 4 bases and the J segment 5 bases; nucleotides outside the gene matches: 4. This CDR3 spans 15 amino acids.

The chain recombines TRBV4-2 with TRBJ2-7; 11 bases map to TRBD2. The length of the CDR3 is 15 residues. Germline V gene data show CDR1 as LGHNA and CDR2 as YNFKEQ. V lost 0 bases to trimming and J lost 7 bases; unmatched junction nucleotides: 5. CDR3 loop: CASSQELAGAYEQYF. The CDR3 nucleotides read TGTGCCAGCAGCCAAGAACTAGCGGGAGCGTATGAGCAGTACTTC.

The V and J genes are TRBV7-9 and TRBJ2-1, with D perhaps TRBD2 (6 bases). This CDR3 has 17 amino acids. Trimming left V 6 bases short and J 5 bases short, with 23 bases between. From germline, CDR1 is SEHNR and CDR2 FQNEAQ (reference sequence). This CDR3 is CASRSKRRGPLNNEQFF. DNA for the CDR3: TGTGCCAGCAGGTCGAAAAGGCGGGGTCCTCTAAACAATGAGCAGTTCTTC.

The chain links TRBV2 to TRBJ2-1; 8 nucleotides match TRBD2. This CDR3 spans 13 amino acids. CDR1 SNHLY and CDR2 FYNNEI come from the germline V gene. V shed 8 bases, J shed 6 bases, and the junction held 6 bases outside the gene matches. The CDR3 loop is CASGITSGNEQFF. The CDR3 DNA reads as TGTGCCAGCGGGATCACTAGCGGCAATGAGCAGTTCTTC.

V and J are TRBV6-1 and TRBJ2-7; TRBD2 matches 7 bases. Germline CDR1 and CDR2: MNHNS and SASEGT. This CDR3 is 14 amino acids long. V shed 4 bases and J 3 bases; nucleotides not matched to a gene: 6. The CDR3 loop reads CASSGAGDNYEQYF. In nucleotides, the CDR3 is TGTGCCAGCAGTGGTGCGGGAGACAACTACGAGCAGTACTTC.

This clone was detected only once. The chain recombines TRBV28 with TRBJ2-3; 12 nucleotides match TRBD2. The CDR3 length is 20 residues. After removal of 2 bases from V and 3 bases from J, the junction contained 15 bases not matched to a gene. Germline V gene sequence: CDR1 MDHEN, CDR2 SYDVKM. The CDR3 region has the DNA TGTGCCAGCAGTTTACGACGACTAGCGGGAGTGGGCGGCCTTACAGATACGCAGTATTTT. Translation: CASSLRRLAGVGGLTDTQYF.

The V call is TRBV9, the J call TRBJ2-7; D perhaps matches TRBD1 (5 bases). This CDR3 spans 15 amino acids. V shed 0 bases and J shed 2 bases, with 12 bases lying between them. CDR1 and CDR2 (germline): SGDLS, YYNGEE. CDR3 sequence (DNA): TGTGCCAGCAGCGTAGCGGCAGGGCGAACCTACGAGCAGTACTTC. It specifies CASSVAAGRTYEQYF.

This rearrangement joins TRBV9 to TRBJ2-1, with 10 bases lining up with TRBD2. V lost 0 bases, J lost 6 bases, and 3 bases stayed unmatched. Germline V CDR1 and CDR2: SGDLS, YYNGEE. CDR3 length: 15 residues. The CDR3, as DNA: TGTGCCAGCAGCGTAGGGAGCGGGAGGGGCAATGAGCAGTTCTTC. It codes for CASSVGSGRGNEQFF.

The rearrangement joins TRBV28 to TRBJ2-2; D might be TRBD1 (5 bases). The CDR3 contains 15 residues. V was cut by 5 bases and J by 1 base, with 11 bases left in between. Germline loops: CDR1 MDHEN, CDR2 SYDVKM. CDR3 loop: CASSPPDRNTGELFF. CDR3 coding DNA: TGTGCCAGCAGTCCCCCCGACAGGAACACCGGGGAGCTGTTTTTT.

This chain links TRBV7-9 with TRBJ2-3; 10 bases are shared with TRBD2. J lost 1 base, V lost 5 bases, and 3 bases had no gene match. The germline V gene has CDR1 SEHNR and CDR2 FQNEAQ (reference sequence). The CDR3 has 15 amino acids. The CDR3 DNA is TGTGCCAGCAGCCAGACTAGCGGGCGCACAGATACGCAGTATTTT. Amino acid sequence: CASSQTSGRTDTQYF.

This rearrangement joins TRBV5-6 to TRBJ2-1; TRBD2 aligns across 9 bases. Unmatched junction bases numbered 8, after V lost 4 bases and J lost 6 bases. The CDR3 runs 15 residues. Per germline, CDR1 SGHDT and CDR2 YYEEEE. This chain's CDR3 is CASSRRLAVVNEQFF. The CDR3 nucleotides are TGTGCCAGCAGCCGGAGACTAGCGGTGGTCAATGAGCAGTTCTTC.

This clone was seen a single time. V gene TRBV11-1 combines with J gene TRBJ2-7; TRBD1 matches 7 bases. Germline CDR1 is SGHAT and CDR2 is FQDESV (reference sequence). The CDR3 has 14 amino acids. V was pared by 3 bases and J by 3 bases, with 5 bases of the junction left unmatched. CDR3 region: CASSFSDRVYEQYF. The CDR3 nucleotides are TGTGCCAGCAGCTTCAGTGACAGGGTCTACGAGCAGTACTTC.

This clone was observed a single time. This sequence joins TRBV6-1 and TRBJ2-1, with 7 bases lining up with TRBD2. This CDR3 is 15 amino acids long. Germline V gene lookup returns CDR1 MNHNS and CDR2 SASEGT. Trimming cost V 7 bases and J 4 bases; bases outside gene matches: 10. CDR3 bases: TGTGCCAGCATACTGTCACTAGCGTTGTACAATGAGCAGTTCTTC. Its protein is CASILSLALYNEQFF.

V gene TRBV5-6 combines with J gene TRBJ2-1; 7 bases fit TRBD1. Losses at the gene ends were 0 bases for V and 3 bases for J; bases not matched to a gene: 6. The CDR3 has 16 residues. Germline loops: CDR1 SGHDT, CDR2 YYEEEE. The CDR3 reads CASSLAAQGYYNEQFF. The CDR3 nucleotides read TGTGCCAGCAGCTTGGCGGCACAGGGGTACTACAATGAGCAGTTCTTC.

This chain links TRBV6-5 with TRBJ2-1; TRBD2 aligns across 11 bases. From germline, CDR1 is MNHEY and CDR2 SVGAGI. After removal of 4 bases from V and 2 bases from J, the junction contained 4 bases not matched to a gene. This CDR3 has 16 amino acids. The CDR3 coding sequence is TGTGCCAGCAGTTCCTTAGCGGGAGGGACCTACAATGAGCAGTTCTTC. Its translation: CASSSLAGGTYNEQFF.

This clone has just a few counts. The V call is TRBV5-1, the J call TRBJ1-1, with D hard to call. This CDR3 has 16 residues. The V gene lost 0 bases and the J gene lost 0 bases, with 12 bases spanning the gap. Germline V gene data show CDR1 as SGHRS and CDR2 as YFSETQ. CDR3 sequence: CASSLDPGSMNTEAFF. In nucleotides, the CDR3 is TGCGCCAGCAGCTTGGATCCGGGTTCAATGAACACTGAAGCTTTCTTT.

The rearrangement links TRBV7-2 to TRBJ1-2; tentatively, D is TRBD1 (5 bases). Deletions cut 0 bases from V and 2 bases from J, with 10 bases between. Germline V lookup: CDR1 SGHTA, CDR2 FQGNSA. There are 15 residues in the CDR3. CDR3 region: CASSLAGRANYGYTF. The DNA of the CDR3 is TGTGCCAGCAGCTTAGCCGGCAGGGCCAACTATGGCTACACCTTC.

J is TRBJ2-1 and V is TRBV5-4, with 12 bases aligning to TRBD2. Per the germline V gene, CDR1 is SGHNT and CDR2 is YYREEE (reference sequence). The V and J ends lost 6 bases and 7 bases, in that order; junction bases with no gene match: 8. The CDR3 totals 15 residues. The CDR3: CASTFASGRGNEQFF. DNA of the CDR3: TGTGCCAGCACCTTTGCTAGCGGGAGGGGAAATGAGCAGTTCTTC.

The genes are TRBV19 and TRBJ1-1, with 7 bases identical to TRBD1. The CDR3 has 13 residues. The J segment lost 4 bases and the V segment lost 7 bases, leaving 6 bases of the junction unmatched. Per the germline V gene, CDR1 is LNHDA and CDR2 is SQIVND (reference sequence). As DNA, the CDR3 is TGTGCCAGTATCCCACAGGGGTTCACTGAAGCTTTCTTT. Its protein is CASIPQGFTEAFF.

The chain joins TRBV19 to TRBJ2-5, with 9 bases that match TRBD1. Unmatched junction bases numbered 8, after V lost 4 bases and J lost 2 bases. CDR3 size: 16 residues. Germline V lookup: CDR1 LNHDA, CDR2 SQIVND (reference sequence). The CDR3 nucleotides read TGTGCCAGTAGTAAAACCGGGACAGGGACTCAAGAGACCCAGTACTTC. Translation: CASSKTGTGTQETQYF.